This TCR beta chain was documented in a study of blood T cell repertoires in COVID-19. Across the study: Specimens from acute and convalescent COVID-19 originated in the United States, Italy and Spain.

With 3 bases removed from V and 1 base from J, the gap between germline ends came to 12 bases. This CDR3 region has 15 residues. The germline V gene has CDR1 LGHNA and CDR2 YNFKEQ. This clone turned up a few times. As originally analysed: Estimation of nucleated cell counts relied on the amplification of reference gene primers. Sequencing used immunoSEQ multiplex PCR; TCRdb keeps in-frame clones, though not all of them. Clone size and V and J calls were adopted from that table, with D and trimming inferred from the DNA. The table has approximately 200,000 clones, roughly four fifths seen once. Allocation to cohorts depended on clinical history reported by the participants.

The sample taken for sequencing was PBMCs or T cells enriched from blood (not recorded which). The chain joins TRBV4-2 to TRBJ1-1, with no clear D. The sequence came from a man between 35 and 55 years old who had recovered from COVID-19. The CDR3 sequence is CASSHVVAENTEAFF. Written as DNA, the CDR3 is TGTGCCAGCAGCCATGTCGTGGCAGAGAACACTGAAGCTTTCTTT.